This entry lists 30 T cell receptor beta chains sequenced from one sample in a study of long-term antiretroviral therapy in people with HIV. At survey level, the immunoSEQ assay was run in its v3.0 version. Assay: immunoSEQ multiplex PCR; the TCRdb copy retains only in-frame clones and omits some. The sample consists of approximately 39,000 clones, over 75% of them appearing once. This specimen consisted of unsorted PBMCs, obtained 1.5 years after starting antiretroviral therapy. The source is a man between 18 and 35 years old with HIV.

This clone was seen a few times. The V call is TRBV4-3, the J call TRBJ2-7, with 7 bases lining up with TRBD1. CDR1 and CDR2 from the germline V gene are LGHNA and YSLEER. V was clipped by 2 bases and J by 0 bases; unmatched bases: 4. The CDR3 length is 15 residues. CDR3: CASSQQGESSYEQYF. The CDR3 DNA follows: TGCGCCAGCAGCCAACAGGGGGAAAGCTCCTACGAGCAGTACTTC.

The chain links TRBV14 to TRBJ1-1; no firm D call. The CDR3 has 12 residues. CDR1 is SGHDN, CDR2 FVKESK, per germline. V was clipped by 1 base and J by 12 bases, with 12 bases between them. As DNA, the CDR3 is TGTGCCAGCAGCCAAGCACGGATGTCTACTTTCTTT. Translating it yields CASSQARMSTFF. Using reference TRBV14 and TRBJ1-1 for the parts outside the CDR3, the full variable domain is EAGVTQFPSHSVIEKGQTVTLRCDPISGHDNLYWYRRVMGKEIKFLLHFVKESKQDESGMPNNRFLAERTGGTYSTLKVQPAELEDSGVYFCASSQARMSTFFGQGTRLTVV.

The gene calls are TRBV7-2 and TRBJ2-7; 11 positions match TRBD2. There are 15 residues in the CDR3. Unmatched junction bases numbered 5, after V lost 5 bases and J lost 2 bases. Germline values: CDR1 SGHTA, CDR2 FQGNSA. The CDR3 reads CASSPGLAGAYEQYF. The CDR3, as DNA: TGTGCCAGCAGCCCTGGACTAGCGGGTGCCTACGAGCAGTACTTC.

The chain couples TRBV6-6 to TRBJ2-7; 7 nucleotides match TRBD2. Looked up from germline, CDR1 is MNHNY and CDR2 is SVGAGI (reference sequence). The CDR3 is 13 residues long. Losses at the gene ends were 4 bases for V and 5 bases for J; bases not matched to a gene: 5. CDR3 in DNA: TGTGCCAGCAGTTTCGGGGACTATAACGAGCAGTACTTC. It yields the protein CASSFGDYNEQYF.

The chain couples TRBV7-6 to TRBJ1-1, with TRBD1 as a possible D gene (6 bases). The CDR3 length is 15 residues. The V end lost 5 bases, the J end lost 4 bases, and 17 bases lay between the germline ends. In germline, CDR1 is SGHVS, CDR2 FNYEAQ. CDR3 residues: CASSVTGGAGTEAFF. DNA for the CDR3: TGTGCCAGCAGCGTCACGGGGGGCGCGGGCACTGAAGCTTTCTTT.

V is TRBV7-8 and J is TRBJ1-1; D may be TRBD1 (6 bases). This CDR3 contains 16 residues. Between the trimmed V and J ends, which lost 1 base and 5 bases, there was a span of 17 bases. CDR1 and CDR2 (germline): SGHVS, FQNEAQ. The CDR3 region is CASSLGEWGGGTEAFF. CDR3 nucleotide sequence: TGTGCCAGCAGCTTAGGAGAGTGGGGAGGGGGGACTGAAGCTTTCTTT.

This clone appeared a few times. The V and J genes are TRBV5-1 and TRBJ1-2; D gene uncertain. V was shortened by 7 bases and J by 2 bases, with 18 bases between the two germline ends. The CDR3 extends over 15 amino acids. CDR1 and CDR2 from the germline V gene are SGHRS and YFSETQ. The CDR3 bases are TGCGCCAGCGCAGAATTTCAGCAGCAGAACTATGGCTACACCTTC. Translation gives CASAEFQQQNYGYTF.

The gene calls are TRBV19 and TRBJ2-7; TRBD2 matches 9 bases. V gave up 1 base and J gave up 3 bases; unmatched junction bases: 4. This CDR3 has 15 residues. The germline V gene encodes CDR1 LNHDA and CDR2 SQIVND (reference sequence). For the CDR3, the DNA is TGTGCCAGTAGTATAGGTAGCGGGAGCCTCTACGAGCAGTACTTC. Translation gives CASSIGSGSLYEQYF.

The CDR3 DNA reads TGTGCCAGCAGCTTGGCCGGTCAGGCGCTAGCTGTCCTCTACTACGAGCAGTACTTC. Residues: CASSLAGQALAVLYYEQYF. The chain recombines TRBV5-5 with TRBJ2-7; a possible D gene is TRBD2 (5 bases). The germline CDR1 and CDR2 sequences are SGHKS and YYEKEE (reference sequence). The CDR3 loop spans 19 amino acids. V lost 0 bases and J 3 bases, leaving 25 bases between the germline ends.

The CDR3 is CASATGSENTEAFF. The CDR3 region has the DNA TGTGCCAGTGCTACAGGGTCGGAAAACACTGAAGCTTTCTTT. The gene calls are TRBV19 and TRBJ1-1; tentative D call: TRBD1 (6 bases). Germline V gene sequence: CDR1 LNHDA, CDR2 SQIVND (reference sequence). V lost 8 bases, J lost 2 bases, and 15 bases lay in between. The CDR3 contains 14 residues.

This sequence joins TRBV6-1 and TRBJ1-2, with D perhaps TRBD1 (6 bases). Looked up from germline, CDR1 is MNHNS and CDR2 is SASEGT. The CDR3 has 13 amino acids. Trimming took off 6 bases at V and 2 bases at J, with 10 bases between the two ends. The CDR3 loop is CASSLGQNYGYTF. The CDR3 coding sequence is TGTGCCAGCAGCCTCGGACAGAACTATGGCTACACCTTC.

The rearrangement uses TRBV4-3 and TRBJ2-7, with 11 bases identical to TRBD1. V shed 0 bases and J 0 bases; nucleotides not matched to a gene: 1. This CDR3 has 16 amino acids. Germline CDR1 LGHNA, CDR2 YSLEER. Written as DNA, the CDR3 is TGCGCCAGCAGCCAAGATGGGACAGGGGGCTCCTACGAGCAGTACTTC. It is translated as CASSQDGTGGSYEQYF.

This clone was picked up one time. The CDR3 region has the DNA TGTGCCAGTAGTATAGATCTATGGGAGGAGGGGTTTATGGATGAGCAGTTCTTC. Encoded protein: CASSIDLWEEGFMDEQFF. The V call is TRBV19, the J call TRBJ2-1, with D perhaps TRBD2 (6 bases). Germline CDR1 and CDR2: LNHDA and SQIVND (reference sequence). The V end was cut by 0 bases, the J end by 8 bases, with 23 bases between. The CDR3 is 18 residues long.

This clone is large by share. The chain carries TRBV25-1 and TRBJ1-2, with TRBD1 matching 10 bases. Germline CDR1 is MGHDK and CDR2 is SYGVNS. V shed 6 bases and J 3 bases; nucleotides not matched to a gene: 4. The CDR3 is 14 amino acids. The CDR3 DNA is TGTGCCAGCAGGCCGGGACAGGGGTACTATGGCTACACCTTC. Its translation: CASRPGQGYYGYTF.

This clone was observed a single time. V usage is TRBV2 and J usage is TRBJ2-7, with 8 bases identical to TRBD2. CDR1 is SNHLY and CDR2 is FYNNEI in the germline V gene. The CDR3 contains 15 residues. Trimming took 1 base from V and 3 from J; bases not matched to a gene: 5. The CDR3 region is CASSEEAAGGYEQYF. CDR3 DNA sequence: TGTGCCAGCAGTGAAGAGGCCGCGGGAGGCTACGAGCAGTACTTC. Full variable domain (rest looked up from reference TRBV2 and TRBJ2-7): EPEVTQTPSHQVTQMGQEVILRCVPISNHLYFYWYRQILGQKVEFLVSFYNNEISEKSEIFDDQFSVERPDGSNFTLKIRSTKLEDSAMYFCASSEEAAGGYEQYFGPGTRLTVT.

This clone showed up just once. This chain connects TRBV2 to TRBJ2-3, with 9 nucleotides matching TRBD1. This CDR3 spans 16 amino acids. In germline, CDR1 is SNHLY, CDR2 FYNNEI. The ends lost 6 bases at V and 0 bases at J; junction bases unmatched: 7. DNA for the CDR3: TGTGCCAGCAGCGCGACCGGGACAGGGAGCACAGATACGCAGTATTTT. It yields the protein CASSATGTGSTDTQYF.

The genes are TRBV15 and TRBJ2-1; 8 positions agree with TRBD1. Losses at the gene ends were 5 bases for V and 6 bases for J; bases not matched to a gene: 6. This CDR3 is 14 amino acids long. Germline V gene data show CDR1 as LNHNV and CDR2 as YYDKDF (reference sequence). DNA of the CDR3: TGTGCCACCAGCGGGACAGGTATATCCAATGAGCAGTTCTTC. Amino acid sequence: CATSGTGISNEQFF.

The chain couples TRBV6-6 to TRBJ2-1; D is uncertain. This CDR3 contains 13 residues. Germline-derived CDR1 and CDR2 are MNHNY and SVGAGI (reference sequence). The germline V and J ends were trimmed by 7 bases and 0 bases, with 7 bases remaining between them. The CDR3 nucleotides read TGTGCCAGCAAGCCCCGCTCCTACAATGAGCAGTTCTTC. Protein: CASKPRSYNEQFF.

The J gene is TRBJ2-2, the V gene TRBV27; D might be TRBD2 (5 bases). Germline assignment: CDR1 MNHEY and CDR2 SMNVEV (reference sequence). The CDR3 spans 15 residues. Trimming pared 0 bases from V and 5 bases from J, leaving 10 bases between. CDR3 sequence reads: CASSLSNRGTGELFF. The CDR3 nucleotides are TGTGCCAGCAGTTTATCGAACCGGGGTACCGGGGAGCTGTTTTTT.

The sample holds a few counts of this clone. The chain couples TRBV18 to TRBJ2-7, with 7 bases aligning to TRBD1. The CDR3 contains 14 residues. Germline V CDR1 and CDR2: KGHSH, LQKENI. V lost 3 bases to trimming and J lost 6 bases; unmatched junction nucleotides: 8. CDR3 DNA: TGTGCCAGCTCACCTCAAACAGGGGTGGGCGAGCAGTACTTC. This sequence encodes CASSPQTGVGEQYF.

Written as DNA, the CDR3 is TGTGCCAGCAGTTTAGGCAGGGGCTACGAGCAGTACTTC. It encodes CASSLGRGYEQYF. The chain has TRBV28 and TRBJ2-7; tentatively, D is TRBD1 (6 bases). V dropped 2 bases and J dropped 3 bases, with 8 bases sitting between them. Germline lookup yields CDR1 MDHEN and CDR2 SYDVKM. CDR3 length equals 13 residues.

The chain employs TRBV29-1 and TRBJ1-4; D possibly corresponds to TRBD1 (6 bases). V lost 3 bases and J 8 bases, leaving 10 bases between the germline ends. CDR1 and CDR2 from the germline V gene are SQVTM and ANQGSEA. There are 12 residues in the CDR3. The DNA for the CDR3 is TGCAGCGTTGACAGGGGCGGCGAAAAACTGTTTTTT. Amino acid sequence: CSVDRGGEKLFF.

The chain couples TRBV27 to TRBJ2-7; a possible D gene is TRBD1 (6 bases). The CDR3 is 16 amino acids. In germline, CDR1 is MNHEY, CDR2 SMNVEV (reference sequence). V lost 0 bases, J lost 1 base, and 13 bases lay in between. CDR3 DNA: TGTGCCAGCAGTTTATCGATGGGGGCCCTATCCTACGAGCAGTACTTC. Translated, it gives CASSLSMGALSYEQYF.

For the CDR3, the DNA is TGTGCCAGCAGCTTAACTAGCGGGAGCCTCTACGAGCAGTACTTC. It specifies CASSLTSGSLYEQYF. This rearrangement joins TRBV7-9 to TRBJ2-7; 11 nucleotides align to TRBD2. The germline V gene encodes CDR1 SEHNR and CDR2 FQNEAQ (reference sequence). The CDR3 consists of 15 residues. V was clipped by 2 bases and J by 3 bases; unmatched bases: 3.

V gene TRBV2 combines with J gene TRBJ2-7; TRBD1 aligns across 8 bases. The CDR3 has 14 amino acids. Germline V lookup: CDR1 SNHLY, CDR2 FYNNEI. V was clipped by 6 bases and J by 3 bases; unmatched bases: 7. CDR3 sequence (DNA): TGTGCCAGCAGCCTGGACAGGGCTGTCTACGAGCAGTACTTC. Protein: CASSLDRAVYEQYF.

This chain joins TRBV5-1 and TRBJ2-3; D gene ambiguous. This CDR3 contains 11 residues. Per germline, CDR1 SGHRS and CDR2 YFSETQ. With 5 bases removed from V and 1 base from J, the gap between germline ends came to 2 bases. In DNA form, the CDR3 reads TGCGCCAGCAGGGGCACAGATACGCAGTATTTT. It is translated as CASRGTDTQYF.

The chain uses TRBV30 and TRBJ2-1, with D uncertain. This CDR3 contains 13 residues. CDR1 and CDR2 from the germline V gene are GTSNPN and SVGIG (reference sequence). Trimming left V 3 bases short and J 3 bases short, with 9 bases between. In nucleotides, the CDR3 is TGTGCCTGGAGGTCGTCTGACTACAATGAGCAGTTCTTC. Translated, it gives CAWRSSDYNEQFF.

This chain joins TRBV4-3 and TRBJ1-2; the match to TRBD1 covers 12 bases. Germline trimming cut 4 bases from V and 8 bases from J; bases unmatched to any gene: 8. In germline, CDR1 is LGHNA, CDR2 YSLEER. The CDR3 covers 15 residues. The CDR3 protein is CASSRSGTGGIGYTF. DNA of the CDR3: TGCGCCAGCAGCCGTTCCGGGACAGGGGGCATCGGCTACACCTTC.

This clone was recorded only once. The V call is TRBV7-9, the J call TRBJ2-7, with 11 nucleotides matching TRBD2. The CDR3 is made up of 15 amino acids. The germline V gene encodes CDR1 SEHNR and CDR2 FQNEAQ (reference sequence). V lost 6 bases to trimming and J lost 4 bases; unmatched junction nucleotides: 8. CDR3 nucleotide sequence: TGTGCCAGCAGTACTACTAGCGGGAGTTCGTACGAGCAGTACTTC. This encodes CASSTTSGSSYEQYF.

A few counts support this clone. The chain combines TRBV6-5 with TRBJ1-5; the D gene is possibly TRBD1 (5 bases). Germline V gives CDR1 MNHEY, CDR2 SVGAGI. The V gene lost 4 bases and the J gene lost 7 bases, with 14 bases spanning the gap. The CDR3 length is 14 residues. The CDR3 sequence is CASSLGGSSQPQHF. CDR3 nucleotide sequence: TGTGCCAGCAGTTTGGGGGGAAGCAGCCAGCCCCAGCATTTT.